The subject of this entry is one T cell receptor (beta chain). What it recognizes is unknown. A read error may explain this, as a much larger clone is one base away. The source of the sample is a study of blood T cells in healthy people across ages. Germline-derived CDR1 and CDR2 are SEHNR and FQNEAQ (reference sequence). This CDR3 contains 15 residues. A J-beta primer mix and a sample-barcoded 5' primer were used in a second PCR of about 7 to 12 cycles. TCRdb re-called the 5' RACE reads with MiXCR, one entry per CDR3 protein. This table has some 1.7 million distinct CDR3 sequences, 25% to 30% appearing once. Study conclusions and caveats: When set beside aged donors, long-lived donors presented more naive CD4+ cells and higher diversity.

The clonotype comes from a woman aged 30 to 39 in good health. This sequence joins TRBV7-9 and TRBJ2-3; D might be TRBD2 (6 bases). Sample: blood. CDR3 protein: CASSLGAGTTDMQYF. DNA of the CDR3: TGTGCCAGCAGCTTAGGCGCGGGGACCACAGATATGCAGTATTTT. Full variable domain (outside the CDR3, taken from reference TRBV7-9 and TRBJ2-3): DTGVSQNPRHKITKRGQNVTFRCDPISEHNRLYWYRQTLGQGPEFLTYFQNEAQLEKSRLLSDRFSAERPKGSFSTLEIQRTEQGDSAMYLCASSLGAGTTDMQYFGPGTRLTVL.